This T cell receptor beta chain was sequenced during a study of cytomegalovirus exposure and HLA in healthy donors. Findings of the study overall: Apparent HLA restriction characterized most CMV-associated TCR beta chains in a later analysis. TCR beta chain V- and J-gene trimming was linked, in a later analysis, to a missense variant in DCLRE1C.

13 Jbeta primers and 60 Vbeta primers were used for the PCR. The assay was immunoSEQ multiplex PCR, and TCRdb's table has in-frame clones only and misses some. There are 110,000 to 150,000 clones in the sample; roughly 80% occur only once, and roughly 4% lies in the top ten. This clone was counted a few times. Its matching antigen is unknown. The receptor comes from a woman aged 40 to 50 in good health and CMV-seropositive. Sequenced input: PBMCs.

The CDR3 loop is CASSRSGISTDTQYF. The CDR3 DNA reads as TGTGCCAGCAGCAGGAGCGGGATCAGCACAGATACGCAGTATTTT. The gene calls are TRBV5-4 and TRBJ2-3, with 7 bases aligning to TRBD2. The CDR3 extends over 15 amino acids. The germline V gene has CDR1 SGHNT and CDR2 YYREEE (reference sequence). V lost 4 bases, J lost 0 bases, and 5 bases stayed unmatched.